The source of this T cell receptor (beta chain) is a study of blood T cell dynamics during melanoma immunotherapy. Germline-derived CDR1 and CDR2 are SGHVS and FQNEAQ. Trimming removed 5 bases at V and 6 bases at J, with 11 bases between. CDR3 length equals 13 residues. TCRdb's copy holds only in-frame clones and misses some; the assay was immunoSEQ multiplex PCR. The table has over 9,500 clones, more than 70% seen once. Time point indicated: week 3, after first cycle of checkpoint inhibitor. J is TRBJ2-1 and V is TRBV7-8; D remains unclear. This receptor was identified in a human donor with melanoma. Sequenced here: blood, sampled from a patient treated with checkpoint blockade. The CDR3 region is CASSTFARNEQFF. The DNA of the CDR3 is TGTGCCAGCAGCACCTTTGCACGCAATGAGCAGTTCTTC.